This T cell receptor beta chain was captured in a study of cytotoxic CD8 clonotypes in ibrutinib-treated CLL. Overall study context: Responses: roughly 25 partial, 2 complete; after median around 64 months, about 15 stayed remitted, some 12 progressed. Response samples were drawn at a median of roughly 13 months of treatment, range 6 to 36. Study conclusions and caveats: Clonality went up at the time of ibrutinib response, stayed stable in sustained remission, and later dropped back toward its baseline level at progression. Public clonotypes occurred uncommonly; on treatment, they contracted or remained stable.

Concerning this clone: The antigen is not known.

TCRdb keeps only in-frame clones here, not all; method: immunoSEQ multiplex PCR. Here the sample spans about 130,000 clones, around 80% being singletons. The CDR3 has 13 amino acids. Trimming cost V 6 bases and J 9 bases, with 15 bases left between them. Germline V gene lookup returns CDR1 LGHNT and CDR2 FRNRAP. The clonotype originates from a human donor with chronic lymphocytic leukemia. This material consisted of PBMCs, taken after 24 months of ibrutinib treatment. V gene TRBV12-5 combines with J gene TRBJ2-1; perhaps TRBD2 as D (6 bases). The CDR3 nucleotides are TGTGCTAGTGGCTGGGGGGAGATGCTTGAGCAGTTCTTC. Its protein product is CASGWGEMLEQFF.